The 26 T cell receptor beta chains below all came from one sample that was sequenced in a study of shared clonotypes between healthy human individuals. CD45RO-negative, CCR7-selected cells formed the naive CD8 fraction, which excluded terminally differentiated effector memory CD45RA+ cells. Sequencing used immunoSEQ multiplex PCR; TCRdb keeps in-frame clones, though not all of them. This table holds about 580,000 clones, 95% to 98% found once. The specimen was naive CD8+ T cells sorted from blood. Every receptor here comes from a man younger than 40 in good health.

The chain carries TRBV10-3 and TRBJ2-3; TRBD1 or TRBD2 may be the D gene (5 bases each). Deletions cut 4 bases from V and 4 bases from J, with 9 bases between. This CDR3 region has 13 residues. Per the germline V gene, CDR1 is ENHRY and CDR2 is SYGVKD. The CDR3 loop is CAISGDVPDTQYF. The CDR3 coding sequence is TGTGCCATCAGTGGGGACGTCCCAGATACGCAGTATTTT.

This chain links TRBV7-9 with TRBJ1-4; TRBD1 might be the D (5 bases). The V gene lost 1 base and the J gene lost 0 bases, with 6 bases spanning the gap. This CDR3 region has 15 residues. Germline CDR1 is SEHNR and CDR2 is FQNEAQ (reference sequence). CDR3 nucleotide sequence: TGTGCCAGCAGCTTAGAACAGGCAACTAATGAAAAACTGTTTTTT. It encodes CASSLEQATNEKLFF.

V is TRBV27 and J is TRBJ2-7; 11 positions match TRBD2. This CDR3 is 15 amino acids long. Per germline, CDR1 MNHEY and CDR2 SMNVEV (reference sequence). V was pared by 4 bases and J by 4 bases, with 6 bases of the junction left unmatched. As DNA, the CDR3 is TGTGCCAGCAGTTCACAAACTAGCGGGAGTTACGAGCAGTACTTC. Translated, it gives CASSSQTSGSYEQYF.

The V call is TRBV4-1, the J call TRBJ1-2; 8 bases fit TRBD1. The J segment lost 2 bases and the V segment lost 0 bases, leaving 11 bases of the junction unmatched. The CDR3 loop spans 18 amino acids. Germline V gene sequence: CDR1 MGHRA, CDR2 YSYEKL. In nucleotides, the CDR3 is TGCGCCAGCAGCCAAGATGCGTATGAGACAGGGGTGAACTATGGCTACACCTTC. It translates to CASSQDAYETGVNYGYTF.

The V call is TRBV10-3, the J call TRBJ2-5; 10 positions agree with TRBD1. V lost 0 bases to trimming and J lost 0 bases; unmatched junction nucleotides: 4. The CDR3 extends over 17 amino acids. Germline-derived CDR1 and CDR2 are ENHRY and SYGVKD. Written as DNA, the CDR3 is TGTGCCATCAGTGAGTCTCGGGACAGGGGCCACCAAGAGACCCAGTACTTC. Its translation is CAISESRDRGHQETQYF.

This sequence joins TRBV15 and TRBJ2-3; D ambiguous. Trimming left V 8 bases short and J 0 bases short, with 6 bases between. Germline V CDR1 and CDR2: LNHNV, YYDKDF (reference sequence). The CDR3 runs to 12 residues. The CDR3 region has the DNA TGTGCCACCGAGCAGAGCACAGATACGCAGTATTTT. Encoded protein: CATEQSTDTQYF.

The chain couples TRBV2 to TRBJ2-3, with 13 bases fitting TRBD2. J lost 3 bases, V lost 10 bases, and 7 bases had no gene match. CDR3 length: 15 amino acids. Germline V CDR1 and CDR2: SNHLY, FYNNEI. CDR3 DNA: TGTGCCACCCGACCGGGACTAGCGGGAACAGATACGCAGTATTTT. This sequence encodes CATRPGLAGTDTQYF.

The V gene is TRBV27, the J gene TRBJ2-7; 11 bases are shared with TRBD1. Trimming removed 6 bases from V and 5 bases from J; junction bases left unmatched: 9. The CDR3 length is 15 residues. Germline assignment: CDR1 MNHEY and CDR2 SMNVEV (reference sequence). This chain's CDR3 is CASRGLGTGGHEQYF. The CDR3 DNA reads as TGTGCCAGCAGGGGCCTTGGGACAGGGGGACACGAGCAGTACTTC.

The rearrangement joins TRBV28 to TRBJ2-1, with D tentatively TRBD2 (6 bases). The CDR3 totals 14 residues. The ends were cut back, 1 base at V and 4 bases at J, with 8 bases in the middle. Germline CDR1 is MDHEN and CDR2 is SYDVKM. The CDR3 nucleotides are TGTGCCAGCAGTTTATTTGCGGGATACAATGAGCAGTTCTTC. Encoded protein: CASSLFAGYNEQFF.

This chain uses TRBV27 with TRBJ1-1; a weak D match, TRBD1 (6 bases). Deletions cut 3 bases from V and 0 bases from J, with 11 bases between. Germline V gives CDR1 MNHEY, CDR2 SMNVEV (reference sequence). This CDR3 is 15 amino acids long. The CDR3 nucleotides are TGTGCCAGCAGTTTCATCGGACAGATGAACACTGAAGCTTTCTTT. Its translation is CASSFIGQMNTEAFF.

The sample holds one count of this clone. The chain links TRBV5-1 to TRBJ2-7; 9 bases match TRBD1. V was pared by 1 base and J by 3 bases, with 8 bases of the junction left unmatched. The CDR3 consists of 16 residues. The germline V gene encodes CDR1 SGHRS and CDR2 YFSETQ. CDR3 DNA: TGCGCCAGCAGCTTGCTTCCGGGACAGGGATTCTACGAGCAGTACTTC. Translating it yields CASSLLPGQGFYEQYF.

This sequence joins TRBV27 and TRBJ1-2; D is undetermined. Germline loops: CDR1 MNHEY, CDR2 SMNVEV (reference sequence). V was trimmed by 6 bases and J by 6 bases, leaving 20 bases between them. The length of the CDR3 is 15 residues. The CDR3 region is CASSPPGRIQNGYTF. CDR3 in DNA: TGTGCCAGCAGCCCTCCCGGGAGAATACAAAATGGCTACACCTTC.

V is TRBV4-1 and J is TRBJ2-3; 7 positions match TRBD1. V shed 0 bases and J 2 bases; nucleotides not matched to a gene: 8. Germline V gives CDR1 MGHRA, CDR2 YSYEKL. The CDR3 is 17 residues long. In DNA form, the CDR3 reads TGCGCCAGCAGCCAAGATTGGGGGACAGAGTACACAGATACGCAGTATTTT. This translates into CASSQDWGTEYTDTQYF.

The chain couples TRBV7-6 to TRBJ2-2; the D is unclear. The germline V gene has CDR1 SGHVS and CDR2 FNYEAQ. Trimming shortened V by 0 bases and J by 0 bases, and 5 bases separated the two germline ends. The CDR3 consists of 15 residues. The CDR3 reads CASSLARANTGELFF. The CDR3 DNA reads TGTGCCAGCAGCTTAGCAAGGGCGAACACCGGGGAGCTGTTTTTT.

The chain links TRBV27 to TRBJ1-5; 11 positions agree with TRBD1. V shed 5 bases and J 6 bases; nucleotides not matched to a gene: 6. This CDR3 is 15 amino acids long. Germline assignment: CDR1 MNHEY and CDR2 SMNVEV (reference sequence). The CDR3 sequence: CASSQGTGGIQPQHF. DNA for the CDR3: TGTGCCAGCAGTCAGGGGACAGGGGGTATTCAGCCCCAGCATTTT.

This chain joins TRBV5-4 and TRBJ2-1, with 9 bases that match TRBD2. Per the germline V gene, CDR1 is SGHNT and CDR2 is YYREEE (reference sequence). CDR3 length: 13 residues. The V gene end was trimmed by 1 base and the J gene end by 10 bases; junction bases not matched to a gene: 3. In nucleotides, the CDR3 is TGTGCCAGCAGCTTGAGGACTAGCGCAGAGCAGTTCTTC. This translates into CASSLRTSAEQFF.

This rearrangement joins TRBV7-9 to TRBJ2-1; possible D gene TRBD2, 6 bases. From germline, CDR1 is SEHNR and CDR2 FQNEAQ (reference sequence). Trimming left V 5 bases short and J 8 bases short, with 16 bases between. CDR3 length: 14 amino acids. The CDR3 region has the DNA TGTGCCAGCAGCGTGCCGGGACTCTCGGATGAGCAGTTCTTC. Translation gives CASSVPGLSDEQFF. The full variable domain, with the rest looked up from reference TRBV7-9 and TRBJ2-1, is DTGVSQNPRHKITKRGQNVTFRCDPISEHNRLYWYRQTLGQGPEFLTYFQNEAQLEKSRLLSDRFSAERPKGSFSTLEIQRTEQGDSAMYLCASSVPGLSDEQFFGPGTRLTVL.

The chain joins TRBV4-1 to TRBJ2-7, with a tentative D call TRBD2 (6 bases). V was pared by 0 bases and J by 0 bases, with 12 bases between. The CDR3 spans 16 residues. Per germline, CDR1 MGHRA and CDR2 YSYEKL. The CDR3 reads CASSQEGLASSYEQYF. CDR3 nucleotides: TGCGCCAGCAGCCAAGAGGGACTCGCGAGCTCCTACGAGCAGTACTTC.

The chain carries TRBV27 and TRBJ2-3; 9 positions match TRBD1. The CDR3 covers 13 residues. Germline assignment: CDR1 MNHEY and CDR2 SMNVEV (reference sequence). After removal of 7 bases from V and 4 bases from J, the junction contained 3 bases not matched to a gene. CDR3 nucleotide sequence: TGTGCCAGCATGGGACAGGGCCCAGATACGCAGTATTTT. The encoded protein is CASMGQGPDTQYF.

The rearrangement uses TRBV29-1 and TRBJ2-1, with D possibly TRBD2 on 6 matching bases. Germline-derived CDR1 and CDR2 are SQVTM and ANQGSEA. The CDR3 sequence is 13 residues long. V gave up 8 bases and J gave up 3 bases, with 14 bases separating them. CDR3 bases: TGCAGCCTGATTGCTAGCGACTACAATGAGCAGTTCTTC. Translation gives CSLIASDYNEQFF.

This chain links TRBV2 with TRBJ2-1, with 12 nucleotides matching TRBD2. The ends lost 6 bases at V and 4 bases at J; junction bases unmatched: 10. Per the germline V gene, CDR1 is SNHLY and CDR2 is FYNNEI. The CDR3 is 17 residues long. CDR3 sequence reads: CASSASGRAERYNEQFF. The DNA of the CDR3 is TGTGCCAGCAGCGCTAGCGGGAGGGCCGAGAGATACAATGAGCAGTTCTTC.

The gene calls are TRBV18 and TRBJ2-2, with TRBD2 matching 7 bases. The V gene end was trimmed by 6 bases and the J gene end by 6 bases; junction bases not matched to a gene: 16. CDR1 is KGHSH and CDR2 is LQKENI in the germline V gene. The CDR3 extends over 17 amino acids. CDR3 protein: CASSYLGLGGMAGELFF. Here the CDR3 DNA reads TGTGCCAGCTCCTACCTCGGACTAGGAGGGATGGCCGGGGAGCTGTTTTTT.

The V and J genes are TRBV30 and TRBJ2-2; no clear D gene. Per the germline V gene, CDR1 is GTSNPN and CDR2 is SVGIG (reference sequence). This CDR3 has 11 amino acids. Trimming left V 5 bases short and J 6 bases short, with 7 bases between. CDR3 sequence reads: CAWSYPGELFF. CDR3 DNA: TGTGCCTGGTCCTACCCCGGGGAGCTGTTTTTT.

This clone appeared a few times. The chain carries TRBV5-6 and TRBJ1-1, with D unresolved. The CDR3 sequence is 14 residues long. From germline, CDR1 is SGHDT and CDR2 YYEEEE. Trimming shortened V by 4 bases and J by 5 bases, and 15 bases separated the two germline ends. CDR3 loop: CASSPLGRETEAFF. In DNA, the CDR3 is TGTGCCAGCAGCCCATTAGGTAGGGAAACTGAAGCTTTCTTT.

The rearrangement joins TRBV27 to TRBJ2-1; D ambiguous. Per germline, CDR1 MNHEY and CDR2 SMNVEV (reference sequence). The CDR3 runs 15 residues. V shed 6 bases and J shed 4 bases, with 16 bases lying between them. The CDR3 spells CASRSTDPIYNEQFF. For the CDR3, the DNA is TGTGCCAGCAGATCGACTGACCCTATTTACAATGAGCAGTTCTTC.

The chain couples TRBV7-9 to TRBJ2-7, with TRBD2 matching 12 bases. This CDR3 is built from 18 residues. CDR1 is SEHNR, CDR2 FQNEAQ, per germline (reference sequence). Losses at the gene ends were 5 bases for V and 2 bases for J; bases not matched to a gene: 13. The CDR3 region is CASSKPPGLAGNAYEQYF. The CDR3 DNA is TGTGCCAGCAGCAAACCACCGGGACTAGCGGGCAACGCCTACGAGCAGTACTTC.